The 7 T cell receptor beta chains given below trace back to one sample, sequenced in a study of cytomegalovirus exposure and HLA in healthy donors. Vbeta (60) and Jbeta (13) primers were used in the PCR. Only in-frame clones appear in the TCRdb table, and some are missing; sequencing was by immunoSEQ multiplex PCR. The repertoire includes under 200,000 clones, around 68% of them detected once, and approximately 1.5% sits in the top ten. Sequences were obtained from PBMCs. All receptors derive from a man aged 50-60 years in good health and CMV-seronegative.

This sequence joins TRBV6-7 and TRBJ1-3; 7 nucleotides align to TRBD1. TRBV6-7 is labeled an ORF, and its function is uncertain. The CDR3 has 17 residues. The trim removed 6 bases at V and 0 bases at J, leaving 11 bases unmatched. The DNA for the CDR3 is TGTGCCAGCAGCTCAAGCCCGGGACAGAGCTCTGGAAACACCATATATTTT. This translates into CASSSSPGQSSGNTIYF.

The V gene is TRBV10-1, the J gene TRBJ1-1; a weak D match, TRBD1 (6 bases). From germline, CDR1 is WNHNN and CDR2 SYGVQD (reference sequence). V was clipped by 3 bases and J by 11 bases, with 16 bases between them. The CDR3 consists of 13 residues. The CDR3 DNA is TGCGCCAGCAGTGACTATGGCGGGGGGCAGGCTTTCTTT. It yields the protein CASSDYGGGQAFF.

The sample holds one count of this clone. J is TRBJ2-7 and V is TRBV5-1; possibly TRBD1 for D (5 bases). Germline V gene sequence: CDR1 SGHRS, CDR2 YFSETQ. Trimming left V 1 base short and J 3 bases short, with 17 bases between. The CDR3 is 16 residues long. CDR3 nucleotide sequence: TGCGCCAGCAGCTTGAACGAGGCAGGGTCGGGCTACGAGCAGTACTTC. Its protein product is CASSLNEAGSGYEQYF.

The rearrangement uses TRBV6-5 and TRBJ1-4, with 9 bases aligning to TRBD1. The length of the CDR3 is 14 residues. The V gene's germline CDR1 is MNHEY and CDR2 SVGAGI. J lost 6 bases, V lost 6 bases, and 5 bases had no gene match. In DNA, the CDR3 is TGTGCCAGCAGGCCCGGGACAGGGTATGAAAAACTGTTTTTT. It encodes CASRPGTGYEKLFF.

This clone has just a few counts. This chain connects TRBV4-1 to TRBJ1-6; 8 nucleotides agree with TRBD1. The CDR3 is 18 residues long. With V trimmed by 0 bases and J by 6 bases, 10 bases remained unmatched. CDR1 MGHRA and CDR2 YSYEKL come from the germline V gene. The CDR3 loop reads CASSQERQGAASNSPLHF. For the CDR3, the DNA is TGCGCCAGCAGCCAAGAACGTCAGGGGGCCGCTTCTAATTCACCCCTCCACTTT.

The rearrangement uses TRBV25-1 and TRBJ1-5, with D hard to call. Trimming removed 2 bases at V and 2 bases at J, with 7 bases between. The germline V gene encodes CDR1 MGHDK and CDR2 SYGVNS. The CDR3 length is 14 residues. DNA for the CDR3: TGTGCCAGCAGTGAAGGGAGTGGCAATCAGCCCCAGCATTTT. This codes for CASSEGSGNQPQHF. The full variable domain, in which reference TRBV25-1 and TRBJ1-5 provide the parts outside the CDR3, is EADIYQTPRYLVIGTGKKITLECSQTMGHDKMYWYQQDPGMELHLIHYSYGVNSTEKGDLSSESTVSRIRTEHFPLTLESARPSHTSQYLCASSEGSGNQPQHFGDGTRLSIL.

The chain recombines TRBV5-6 with TRBJ1-6, with D maybe TRBD1 (6 bases). The CDR3 extends over 13 amino acids. V was pared by 4 bases and J by 6 bases, with 8 bases between. The germline V gene encodes CDR1 SGHDT and CDR2 YYEEEE. CDR3 amino acids: CASSGGLNSPLHF. In DNA, the CDR3 is TGTGCCAGCAGCGGGGGCCTTAATTCACCCCTCCACTTT. Looking up the rest from reference TRBV5-6 and TRBJ1-6 gives the full variable domain: DAGVTQSPTHLIKTRGQQVTLRCSPKSGHDTVSWYQQALGQGPQFIFQYYEEEERQRGNFPDRFSGHQFPNYSSELNVNALLLGDSALYLCASSGGLNSPLHFGNGTRLTVT.